The text below deals with one T cell receptor beta chain. This clone was picked up one time. The clone's antigen remains unknown. Base qualities are not recorded, but no much larger clone differs from it by a single base. The sample belongs to a study of shared clonotypes between healthy human individuals (dated by TCRdb to 2018 to 2020). Describing the broader study: The cohort comprised a couple of women and three men aged 18 to 49 years. For each donor, CD4 naive and CD4 memory were each given three plates, CD8 naive was given two plates, and CD8 memory was given one plate. The study deeply sequenced blood TCR repertoires of five healthy adults to estimate repertoire size and the extent of clonotype sharing between individuals. Different laboratories and diverse techniques were used to prepare libraries and sequence TCR repertoires, to increase sequencing depth and limit assay-specific biases. Between about 0.85 and 10 billion PBMCs per donor were obtained by leukapheresis.

Overall study results and their limits: About 4.5% of naive CD4, more than 3% of naive CD8, around 2.3% of memory CD4, and roughly 0.4% of memory CD8 clonotypes were shared across several donors. Pairwise subsampling indicated that sequencing depth was expected to affect the degree of clonotype sharing among donors. Sampling was restricted to blood, and TCR repertoires in tissue are likely to differ from TCR repertoires in blood. Clonotypes shared by all four sorted-subset donors showed higher generation probabilities than non-shared clonotypes. Estimated clonotype richness was generally larger for naive than for memory subsets. Rarefaction of sorted-subset datasets indicated incomplete sequencing despite the large sequencing depth. The genetic and exposure-history diversity represented was limited by the small number of donors.

V is reduced by 0 bases and J by 16 bases, leaving a spacing of 22 bases between them. The germline V gene encodes CDR1 LNHNV and CDR2 YYDKDF (reference sequence). The CDR3 has 15 amino acids, counting the end cysteine and phenylalanine. Of the read, only the CDR3 DNA is kept; its 45 bases are in frame from base 1. Using the deep immunoSEQ assay, multiplex PCR amplified TCR CDR3 regions from genomic DNA. Extracted genomic DNA from each cell subset was distributed evenly across all wells of several immunoSEQ 96-well plates, and each plate was treated as a replicate. For sorted subsets, around 200 ng genomic DNA, equal to 25,000 to 35,000 T cell genomes, was loaded into each replicate PCR. Purified libraries were quantified with a Qubit 3.0 fluorometer, sized on a Bioanalyzer 2100, and re-quantified with the KAPA Library Quantification kit. A separate single-read 150-cycle Illumina NextSeq 550 flow cell was used to sequence each immunoSEQ 96-well plate. In the authors' own workflow: The immunoSEQ output contained only junctional sequences without quality scores, so filtering could not match that applied to full-length reads. Sequences were annotated with PyIR, a Python wrapper for IgBLAST v1.9, and V/J genes and CDR3 were assigned using IMGT germline references. Reads with weak V/J assignments (E-value above 1e-6), missing CDR3, stop codons, out-of-frame junctions, or ambiguous translated residues were removed. V3J clonotypes were defined as sequences sharing an identical inferred V gene, J gene, and CDR3 amino acid sequence. To compute the percentage overlap between repertoires, the number of shared unique clonotypes was divided by the size of the smaller repertoire. Repertoire richness was assessed with RTK rarefaction, the Chao1 estimator, and Recon v2.1 estimates of unobserved clonotypes. Generation probabilities were computed with OLGA for all TCRbeta clonotypes obtained by the gDNA method from a handful of donors. The table was pulled from immuneACCESS by TCRdb, which kept in-frame rearrangements only. Such tables lose some clones; where checked, under half of the loss comes from unresolved V genes, and the rest has no known cause. From that table come the V and J calls and clone size; the DNA was used to work out D and trimming. Present in this sample are about 610,000 clones, 95% to 96% of which were seen just once. Less than 0.12% of the sample is held by the ten biggest clonotypes.

CD8 naive samples were CD45RO-negative cells positively selected for CCR7, giving a CD45RA+CCR7+ population that excluded TemRA cells. The donors were healthy, HIV-negative adults who had no recently reported acute infections or vaccinations. Only Caucasian adults living in Nashville, Tennessee, USA were represented among the donors. After blood collection by leukapheresis, PBMCs were isolated using Ficoll-Histopaque density gradient centrifugation and then cryopreserved in the vapor phase of liquid nitrogen. Purity and quantity of every magnetically sorted T cell population were checked by analytical flow cytometry. Genomic DNA was isolated from every sorted fraction and measured by UV absorbance on a Nanodrop 2000c.

Here the chain combines TRBV15 and TRBJ2-1, with TRBD1 tentatively as D gene (5 bases match). Sequencing used naive CD8+ T cells sorted from blood. The cell subset or site label corresponds to: CD45RA+CCR7+. The clonotype comes from a woman younger than 45 in good health. The CDR3 region: CATSRDQLGRAGFFF. At the DNA level, the sequence is TGTGCCACCAGCAGAGATCAGTTGGGCAGGGCAGGTTTCTTCTTC.